The 9 T cell receptor beta chains given below trace back to one sample, sequenced in a study of OX40 agonist ivuxolimab in advanced cancers. Clones were sequenced by immunoSEQ multiplex PCR, and TCRdb holds only the in-frame ones, with some missing. The data show 30,000 to 35,000 clones, around 80% seen once. The source material was CD4+ or CD8+ T cells sorted from blood, sampled in a trial of the OX40 agonist ivuxolimab. The source is an adult with an advanced solid tumor such as melanoma, head and neck, liver or kidney cancer.

The table lists this clone with a count of one. The chain joins TRBV6-5 to TRBJ1-1; D is perhaps TRBD1 (5 bases). The CDR3 is 14 amino acids. Trimming stripped 6 bases from V and 4 bases from J, with 15 bases between. Germline CDR1 and CDR2: MNHEY and SVGAGI. This chain's CDR3 is CASSPGPGGTEAFF. The DNA for the CDR3 is TGTGCCAGCAGCCCCGGACCGGGGGGCACTGAAGCTTTCTTT.

The chain carries TRBV6-6 and TRBJ1-6, with D possibly TRBD1 on 5 matching bases. Trimming removed 2 bases from V and 8 bases from J, with 13 bases in between. Germline CDR1 and CDR2: MNHNY and SVGAGI (reference sequence). The CDR3 totals 15 residues. CDR3 DNA: TGTGCCAGCAGTTACCTGGAGGGGATTTATTCACCCCTCCACTTT. The encoded protein is CASSYLEGIYSPLHF.

The sample holds a few counts of this clone. The chain uses TRBV28 and TRBJ1-6; maybe TRBD1 (6 bases). The CDR3 runs to 14 residues. The germline gives CDR1 MDHEN, CDR2 SYDVKM. Trimming cost V 5 bases and J 7 bases, with 12 bases left between them. CDR3 nucleotide sequence: TGTGCCAGCAGTCCTCAGGGGAGGAATTCACCCCTCCACTTT. It encodes CASSPQGRNSPLHF.

The rearrangement links TRBV20-1 to TRBJ1-2; D may be TRBD1 (5 bases). CDR3 length: 11 amino acids. The V and J ends lost 5 bases and 12 bases respectively, with 16 bases between them. Germline-derived CDR1 and CDR2 are DFQATT and SNEGSKA (reference sequence). CDR3 nucleotides: TGCAGTGCTCCTGGGACGGATCCCAACACCTTC. This gives the protein CSAPGTDPNTF.

This clone came up a few times. This sequence joins TRBV28 and TRBJ2-7, with no clear D. This CDR3 contains 16 residues. Germline V gene sequence: CDR1 MDHEN, CDR2 SYDVKM. Between the trimmed V and J ends, which lost 1 base and 0 bases, there was a span of 13 bases. CDR3 residues: CASSLLGVGRSYEQYF. In nucleotides, the CDR3 is TGTGCCAGCAGTTTATTAGGAGTTGGTCGCTCCTACGAGCAGTACTTC.

This clone has only one observation. This CDR3 reads CASSLGRGRTEAFF. CDR3 nucleotides: TGTGCCAGCAGCTTGGGAAGGGGGCGGACTGAAGCTTTCTTT. The V and J genes are TRBV5-4 and TRBJ1-1; 7 nucleotides match TRBD1. This CDR3 is 14 amino acids long. Germline loops: CDR1 SGHNT, CDR2 YYREEE (reference sequence). The trim removed 0 bases at V and 5 bases at J, leaving 4 bases unmatched.

The V gene is TRBV5-6, the J gene TRBJ1-6, with TRBD1 as a possible D gene (6 bases). Trimming shortened V by 0 bases and J by 0 bases, and 16 bases separated the two germline ends. This CDR3 is 19 amino acids long. The germline gives CDR1 SGHDT, CDR2 YYEEEE. This CDR3 is CASSLARGREGSYNSPLHF. The CDR3 DNA sequence: TGTGCCAGCAGCTTGGCCAGGGGCAGGGAGGGCTCCTATAATTCACCCCTCCACTTT. The whole variable domain, filled in from reference TRBV5-6 and TRBJ1-6, reads DAGVTQSPTHLIKTRGQQVTLRCSPKSGHDTVSWYQQALGQGPQFIFQYYEEEERQRGNFPDRFSGHQFPNYSSELNVNALLLGDSALYLCASSLARGREGSYNSPLHFGNGTRLTVT.

The J gene is TRBJ1-1, the V gene TRBV28; D call uncertain. V was pared by 3 bases and J by 0 bases, with 11 bases between. The CDR3 runs to 15 residues. Germline V gene data show CDR1 as MDHEN and CDR2 as SYDVKM. CDR3 nucleotides: TGTGCCAGCAGTTTTAGTCACGGAATGAACACTGAAGCTTTCTTT. Its translation: CASSFSHGMNTEAFF.

This rearrangement joins TRBV19 to TRBJ1-2; no firm D call. CDR3 length: 14 residues. Trimming cost V 3 bases and J 4 bases, with 12 bases left between them. Germline CDR1 LNHDA, CDR2 SQIVND (reference sequence). CDR3 region: CASSIQTVSYGYTF. Written as DNA, the CDR3 is TGTGCCAGTAGTATTCAAACAGTATCCTATGGCTACACCTTC.